This paragraph covers one T cell receptor (beta chain) sequence. The target of this receptor is not known. Within one base of it there is no much larger clone, and no base qualities were kept. This sample was included in a study listed by TCRdb under 2016. Relative to germline, V is 0 bases shorter and J is 1 base shorter, with 16 bases between their ends. The germline V gene yields LGHNA for CDR1 and YNFKEQ for CDR2. Inclusive of the bounding cysteine and phenylalanine, the CDR3 is 17 residues long. This entry keeps only the CDR3 DNA: 51 bases, framed from base 1. The library relied on RT-PCR. The sequencing machine was an Illumina MiSeq. TCRdb reprocessed the public reads (quality trimming at Q25 with fastp, clone calling with MiXCR) and kept in-frame beta chains. Rows with one shared CDR3 protein collapse into an entry with the most common genes and DNA. Present in this sample are more than 600,000 distinct CDR3 sequences, more than 13% of which were seen just once. 3.6% of the sample belongs to the ten largest clones.

This clonotype originated in a female donor in good health, serving as a healthy control. The chain joins TRBV4-2 to TRBJ2-7, and TRBD2 may be the D gene, going by 6 matching bases. Sequencing was done on a sample of memory CD4+ T cells from blood. Here the CDR3 is given as CASSQDLGRMASYEQYF. The nucleotide sequence is given as TGTGCCAGCAGCCAAGACTTGGGGAGGATGGCATCCTACGAGCAGTACTTC.